This T cell receptor (beta chain) comes out of a study of PD-1 blockade in classical Hodgkin lymphoma. Each and every patient relapsed after autologous stem cell transplantation, and patients got differing brentuximab vedotin exposure. This CDR3 has 16 amino acids. V shed 0 bases, J shed 4 bases, and the junction held 7 bases outside the gene matches. Germline V gene data show CDR1 as SGHRS and CDR2 as YFSETQ. Sequencing was performed with immunoSEQ multiplex PCR; in TCRdb, only in-frame clones are kept and a portion is missing. The table shows 15,000 or so clones, with approximately 72% occurring only once.

This sequence originates from a human donor with classical Hodgkin lymphoma. The J gene is TRBJ2-5, the V gene TRBV5-1; 9 bases match TRBD2. This specimen consisted of peripheral blood mononuclear cells (PBMCs), obtained at baseline. CDR3 residues: CASSLAVLAGRETQYF. In DNA form, the CDR3 reads TGCGCCAGCAGCTTGGCCGTTCTAGCGGGAAGAGAGACCCAGTACTTC.